The 14 T cell receptor beta chains below come from one sample, sequenced in a study of T-cell reconstitution after alpha-beta-depleted transplantation in children. The library targeted TCRbeta and was prepared with unique molecular identifiers. One entry per CDR3 protein results from TCRdb running MiXCR on the PCR reads. The sample includes about 250,000 distinct CDR3 sequences, 20% to 30% of them seen just once. This sample comprised PBMCs, mostly from graft donor cells, obtained 360 days after TCRalphabeta/CD19-depleted stem cell transplant. The source of these receptors is a female patient between 2 and 15 years old who had a stem cell transplant for congenital amegakaryocytic thrombocytopenia, so the T cells may come from the graft donor.

Ten or more counts support this clonotype. J is TRBJ2-7 and V is TRBV2, with D maybe TRBD2 (5 bases). The germline V gene has CDR1 SNHLY and CDR2 FYNNEI. The V end was cut by 6 bases, the J end by 0 bases, with 15 bases between. The CDR3 consists of 15 residues. For the CDR3, the DNA is TGTGCCAGCAGGAATATAGCGAAAAGCTCCTACGAGCAGTACTTC. Translated: CASRNIAKSSYEQYF.

This chain uses TRBV20-1 with TRBJ2-3; either TRBD1 or TRBD2 may supply D (5 bases each). CDR1 DFQATT and CDR2 SNEGSKA come from the germline V gene (reference sequence). V lost 4 bases and J 1 base, leaving 12 bases between the germline ends. There are 14 residues in the CDR3. CDR3 region: CSANRDHGTDTQYF. In DNA, the CDR3 is TGCAGTGCTAACCGGGACCATGGCACAGATACGCAGTATTTT.

The chain joins TRBV5-6 to TRBJ2-1; D unresolved. V shed 1 base and J shed 8 bases, with 13 bases lying between them. Germline CDR1 reads SGHDT; CDR2 reads YYEEEE. This CDR3 is 14 amino acids long. The CDR3 here is CASSLIGTRDEQFF. In DNA form, the CDR3 reads TGTGCCAGCAGCTTGATAGGTACCCGCGATGAGCAGTTCTTC. The entire variable domain, with the rest obtained from reference TRBV5-6 and TRBJ2-1, is as follows: DAGVTQSPTHLIKTRGQQVTLRCSPKSGHDTVSWYQQALGQGPQFIFQYYEEEERQRGNFPDRFSGHQFPNYSSELNVNALLLGDSALYLCASSLIGTRDEQFFGPGTRLTVL.

As for this clonotype: A read error may produce the germline difference seen at one junction end. The chain employs TRBV5-1 and TRBJ2-3; D is unresolved. CDR1 and CDR2 (germline): SGHRS, YFSETQ. The CDR3 has 13 residues. This CDR3 reads CASSLLVPDTRYF. The CDR3, as DNA: TGCGCCAGCAGCTTGCTAGTCCCAGATACGCGGTATTTT. The entire variable domain, with the rest obtained from reference TRBV5-1 and TRBJ2-3, is as follows: KAGVTQTPRYLIKTRGQQVTLSCSPISGHRSVSWYQQTPGQGLQFLFEYFSETQRNKGNFPGRFSGRQFSNSRSEMNVSTLELGDSALYLCASSLLVPDTRYFGPGTRLTVL.

This clonotype was recorded many times. CDR3 residues: CSVEDGNNEKLFF. CDR3 DNA: TGCAGCGTTGAAGACGGAAATAATGAAAAACTGTTTTTT. V usage is TRBV29-1 and J usage is TRBJ1-4; D is ambiguous. Trimming removed 0 bases at V and 4 bases at J, with 6 bases between. This CDR3 has 13 amino acids. Germline V gives CDR1 SQVTM, CDR2 ANQGSEA.

The rearrangement links TRBV5-4 to TRBJ2-3, with 7 bases matching TRBD1. V shed 3 bases, J shed 0 bases, and the junction held 4 bases outside the gene matches. Germline CDR1 is SGHNT and CDR2 is YYREEE (reference sequence). The CDR3 is 15 residues long. The CDR3 region has the DNA TGTGCCAGCAGCTCGGGACAGACTAGCACAGATACGCAGTATTTT. Its translation: CASSSGQTSTDTQYF.

This chain links TRBV6-2 or TRBV6-3 with TRBJ1-5; possibly TRBD1 for D (5 bases). This CDR3 spans 14 amino acids. Deletions cut 10 bases from V and 4 bases from J, with 17 bases between. CDR1 MNHEY and CDR2 SVGEGT come from the germline V gene. CDR3 nucleotides: TGTGCCACTACAGATTCGACAGTTAATCAGCCCCAGCATTTT. It translates to CATTDSTVNQPQHF.

The chain carries TRBV11-1 and TRBJ2-1; 13 bases match TRBD2. Germline V gives CDR1 SGHAT, CDR2 FQDESV (reference sequence). The V segment lost 5 bases and the J segment 0 bases; nucleotides outside the gene matches: 13. The CDR3 runs to 20 residues. The CDR3: CASSLLGTSGNFGSYNEQFF. The CDR3 DNA sequence: TGTGCCAGCAGCCTTCTCGGGACTAGCGGGAATTTCGGCTCCTACAATGAGCAGTTCTTC. The complete variable domain, with remaining parts taken from reference TRBV11-1 and TRBJ2-1, reads EAEVAQSPRYKITEKSQAVAFWCDPISGHATLYWYRQILGQGPELLVQFQDESVVDDSQLPKDRFSAERLKGVDSTLKIQPAELGDSAMYLCASSLLGTSGNFGSYNEQFFGPGTRLTVL.

The gene calls are TRBV10-3 and TRBJ2-7; D not certain. CDR1 is ENHRY and CDR2 is SYGVKD in the germline V gene. V gave up 4 bases and J gave up 4 bases, with 8 bases separating them. The CDR3 extends over 12 amino acids. This CDR3 reads CAISVPGYEQYF. The DNA for the CDR3 is TGTGCCATCAGTGTTCCTGGGTACGAGCAGTACTTC.

This clonotype was recorded many times. This sequence joins TRBV5-1 and TRBJ1-1; D not certain. Per germline, CDR1 SGHRS and CDR2 YFSETQ. With 1 base removed from V and 2 bases from J, the gap between germline ends came to 15 bases. The CDR3 has 16 residues. The chain's CDR3 is CASSLIPFGFNTEAFF. CDR3 nucleotide sequence: TGCGCCAGCAGCTTGATTCCCTTCGGGTTCAACACTGAAGCTTTCTTT.

V gene TRBV12-3 or TRBV12-4 combines with J gene TRBJ1-2; 9 nucleotides match TRBD1. This CDR3 region has 14 residues. The junction had 7 bases not matched to a gene; V was cut back by 6 bases and J by 5 bases. The CDR3 here is CASRGQGFSYGYTF. The CDR3 nucleotides are TGTGCCAGCAGGGGACAGGGTTTCAGTTATGGCTACACCTTC.

The chain combines TRBV5-4 with TRBJ2-1, with 10 bases fitting TRBD2. Per germline, CDR1 SGHNT and CDR2 YYREEE (reference sequence). The CDR3 extends over 14 amino acids. Trimming at V came to 3 bases and at J to 12 bases, leaving 9 bases not matched to a gene. The CDR3 nucleotides are TGTGCCAGCAGCTCTGGGACTAGCGACACAAGGCAGTTCTTC. Protein product: CASSSGTSDTRQFF.

V gene TRBV2 combines with J gene TRBJ2-2; D is possibly TRBD1 (6 bases). The germline V gene has CDR1 SNHLY and CDR2 FYNNEI. The CDR3 contains 15 residues. The V end lost 6 bases, the J end lost 7 bases, and 18 bases lay between the germline ends. The CDR3 is CASSQGGRGDGELFF. CDR3 sequence (DNA): TGTGCCAGCAGCCAAGGTGGCAGGGGTGACGGGGAGCTGTTTTTT.

The chain links TRBV9 to TRBJ2-2; D not resolved. Germline loops: CDR1 SGDLS, CDR2 YYNGEE. The V and J ends lost 2 bases and 0 bases respectively, with 5 bases between them. The CDR3 totals 14 residues. Here the CDR3 reads CASSVYSNTGELFF. The CDR3 DNA sequence: TGTGCCAGCAGCGTTTATTCGAACACCGGGGAGCTGTTTTTT.